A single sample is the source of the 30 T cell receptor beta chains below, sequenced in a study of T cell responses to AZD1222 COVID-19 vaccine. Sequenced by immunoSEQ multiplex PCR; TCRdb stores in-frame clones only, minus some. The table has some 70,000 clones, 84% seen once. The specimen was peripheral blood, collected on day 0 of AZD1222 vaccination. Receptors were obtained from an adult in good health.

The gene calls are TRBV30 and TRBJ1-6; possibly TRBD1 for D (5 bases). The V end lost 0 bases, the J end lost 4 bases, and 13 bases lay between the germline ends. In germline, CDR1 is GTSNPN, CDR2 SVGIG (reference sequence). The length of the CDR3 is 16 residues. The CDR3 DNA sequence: TGTGCCTGGAGTGTAGGAGGGGACGTGTATAATTCACCCCTCCACTTT. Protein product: CAWSVGGDVYNSPLHF.

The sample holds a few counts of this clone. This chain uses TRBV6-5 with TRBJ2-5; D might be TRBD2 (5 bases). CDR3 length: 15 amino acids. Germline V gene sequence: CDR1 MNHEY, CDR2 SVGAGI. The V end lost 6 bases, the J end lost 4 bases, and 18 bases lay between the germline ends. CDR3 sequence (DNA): TGTGCCAGCAGCCGCGAGGGTACCCTTCCAGAGACCCAGTACTTC. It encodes CASSREGTLPETQYF.

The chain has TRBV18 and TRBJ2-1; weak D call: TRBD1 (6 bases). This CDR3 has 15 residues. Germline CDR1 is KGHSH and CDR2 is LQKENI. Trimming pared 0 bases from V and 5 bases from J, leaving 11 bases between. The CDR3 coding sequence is TGTGCCAGCTCACCACCTGGGACACCTCACAATGAGCAGTTCTTC. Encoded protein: CASSPPGTPHNEQFF.

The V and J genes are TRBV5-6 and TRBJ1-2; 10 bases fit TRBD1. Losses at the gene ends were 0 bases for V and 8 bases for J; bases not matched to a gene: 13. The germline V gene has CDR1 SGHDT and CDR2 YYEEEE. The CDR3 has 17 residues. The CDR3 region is CASSLAGQGKDVRGYTF. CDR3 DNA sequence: TGTGCCAGCAGCTTGGCGGGACAGGGGAAGGATGTTAGGGGCTACACCTTC.

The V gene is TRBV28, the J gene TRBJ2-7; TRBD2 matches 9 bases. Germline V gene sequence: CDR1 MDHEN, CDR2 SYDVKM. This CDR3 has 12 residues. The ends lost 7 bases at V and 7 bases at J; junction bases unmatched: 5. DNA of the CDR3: TGTGCCAGCAAGATAGCGGGGGTTGAGCAGTACTTC. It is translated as CASKIAGVEQYF.

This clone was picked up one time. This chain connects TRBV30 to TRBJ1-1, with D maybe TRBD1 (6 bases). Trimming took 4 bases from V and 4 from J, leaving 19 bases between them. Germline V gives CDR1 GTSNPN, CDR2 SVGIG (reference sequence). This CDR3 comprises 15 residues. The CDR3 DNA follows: TGTGCCTGGACGACGGGGGGCTCAGTCACCACTGAAGCTTTCTTT. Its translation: CAWTTGGSVTTEAFF. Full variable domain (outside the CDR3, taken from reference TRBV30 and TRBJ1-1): SQTIHQWPATLVQPVGSPLSLECTVEGTSNPNLYWYRQAAGRGLQLLFYSVGIGQISSEVPQNLSASRPQDRQFILSSKKLLLSDSGFYLCAWTTGGSVTTEAFFGQGTRLTVV.

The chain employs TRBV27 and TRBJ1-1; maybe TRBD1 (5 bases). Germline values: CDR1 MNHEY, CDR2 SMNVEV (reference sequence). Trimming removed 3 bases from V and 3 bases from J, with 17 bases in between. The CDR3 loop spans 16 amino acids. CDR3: CASSLPDQGRYTEAFF. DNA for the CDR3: TGTGCCAGCAGTTTGCCAGACCAGGGAAGATACACTGAAGCTTTCTTT.

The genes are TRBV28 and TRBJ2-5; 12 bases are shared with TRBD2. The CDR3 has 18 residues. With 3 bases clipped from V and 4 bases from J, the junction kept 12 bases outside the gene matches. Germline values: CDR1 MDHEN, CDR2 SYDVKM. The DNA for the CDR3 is TGTGCCAGCAGTTTGCGGTATAGGACTAGCGGGGAGGGAGAGACCCAGTACTTC. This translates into CASSLRYRTSGEGETQYF.

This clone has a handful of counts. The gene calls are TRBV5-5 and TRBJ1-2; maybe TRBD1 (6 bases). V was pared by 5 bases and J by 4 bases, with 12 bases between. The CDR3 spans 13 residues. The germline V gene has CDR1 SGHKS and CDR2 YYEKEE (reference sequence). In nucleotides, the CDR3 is TGTGCCAGCAGTACAGGGTCCAGCTATGGCTACACCTTC. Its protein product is CASSTGSSYGYTF.

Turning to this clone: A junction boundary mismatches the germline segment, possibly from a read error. The CDR3 protein is CASSLVSQETQYF. DNA for the CDR3: TGTGCTAGCAGCTTAGTCAGTCAAGAGACCCAGTACTTC. V gene TRBV7-7 combines with J gene TRBJ2-5; D remains unclear. This CDR3 spans 13 amino acids. Germline lookup yields CDR1 SSHAT and CDR2 FNYEAQ (reference sequence). Variable domain in full (rest from reference TRBV7-7 and TRBJ2-5): GAGVSQSPRYKVTKRGQDVTLRCDPISSHATLYWYQQALGQGPEFLTYFNYEAQPDKSGLPSDRFSAERPEGSISTLTIQRTEQRDSAMYRCASSLVSQETQYFGPGTRLLVL.

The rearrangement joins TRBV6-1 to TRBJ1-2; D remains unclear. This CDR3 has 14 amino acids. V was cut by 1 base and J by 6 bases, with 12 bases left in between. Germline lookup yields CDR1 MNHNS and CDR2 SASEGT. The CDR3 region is CASSEDRRVNGYTF. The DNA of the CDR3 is TGTGCCAGCAGTGAAGATCGGCGGGTGAATGGCTACACCTTC.

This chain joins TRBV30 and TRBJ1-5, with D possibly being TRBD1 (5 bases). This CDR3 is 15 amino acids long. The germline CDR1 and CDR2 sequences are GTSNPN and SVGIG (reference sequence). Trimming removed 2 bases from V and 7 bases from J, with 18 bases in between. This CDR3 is CAWSLGTAREQPQHF. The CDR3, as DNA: TGTGCCTGGAGTCTCGGGACTGCTCGGGAACAGCCCCAGCATTTT.

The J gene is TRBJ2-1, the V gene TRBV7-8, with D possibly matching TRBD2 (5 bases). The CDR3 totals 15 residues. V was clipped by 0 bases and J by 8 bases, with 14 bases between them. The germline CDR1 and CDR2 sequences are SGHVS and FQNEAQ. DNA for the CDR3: TGTGCCAGCAGCTTAGCTTATAGCGAGAGGGATGAGCAGTTCTTC. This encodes CASSLAYSERDEQFF.

The CDR3 protein is CASSLGQGNTGELFF. Here the CDR3 DNA reads TGCGCCAGCAGCTTGGGACAGGGGAACACCGGGGAGCTGTTTTTT. The chain carries TRBV5-1 and TRBJ2-2; 7 bases match TRBD1. CDR1 is SGHRS, CDR2 YFSETQ, per germline. V lost 0 bases to trimming and J lost 1 base; unmatched junction nucleotides: 0. CDR3 size: 15 residues.

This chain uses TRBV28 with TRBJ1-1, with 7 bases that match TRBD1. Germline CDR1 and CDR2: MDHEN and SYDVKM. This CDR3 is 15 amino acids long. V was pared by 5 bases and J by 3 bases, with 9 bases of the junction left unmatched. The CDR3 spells CASSRGRGLDTEAFF. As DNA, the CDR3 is TGTGCCAGCAGTAGGGGTAGGGGGCTGGACACTGAAGCTTTCTTT.

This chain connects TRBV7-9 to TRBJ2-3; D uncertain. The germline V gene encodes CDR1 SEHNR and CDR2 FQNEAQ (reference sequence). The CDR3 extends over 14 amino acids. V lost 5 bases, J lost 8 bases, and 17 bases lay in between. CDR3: CASSPPGSSATQYF. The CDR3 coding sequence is TGTGCCAGCAGCCCACCCGGGTCCTCGGCTACGCAGTATTTT.

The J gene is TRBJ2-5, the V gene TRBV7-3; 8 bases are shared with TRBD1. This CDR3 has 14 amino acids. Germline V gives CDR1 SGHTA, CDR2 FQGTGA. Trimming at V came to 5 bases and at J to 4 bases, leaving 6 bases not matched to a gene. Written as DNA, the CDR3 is TGTGCCAGCAGCCGGACAGGGCAGGGAGAGACCCAGTACTTC. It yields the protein CASSRTGQGETQYF.

The CDR3 is CASSLSSNQPQHF. CDR3 sequence (DNA): TGTGCCAGCAGTTTATCTAGCAATCAGCCCCAGCATTTT. This chain connects TRBV27 to TRBJ1-5; D not resolved. The CDR3 covers 13 residues. Germline CDR1 MNHEY, CDR2 SMNVEV (reference sequence). Trimming removed 0 bases from V and 0 bases from J, with 0 bases in between.

The CDR3 here is CASSRAARGRDEKLFF. The CDR3 DNA reads TGCGCCAGCAGCCGCGCGGCCCGGGGCAGGGATGAAAAACTGTTTTTT. This sequence joins TRBV4-1 and TRBJ1-4; weak D call: TRBD1 (5 bases). The CDR3 has 16 amino acids. Trimming took off 4 bases at V and 6 bases at J, with 18 bases between the two ends. Germline assignment: CDR1 MGHRA and CDR2 YSYEKL.

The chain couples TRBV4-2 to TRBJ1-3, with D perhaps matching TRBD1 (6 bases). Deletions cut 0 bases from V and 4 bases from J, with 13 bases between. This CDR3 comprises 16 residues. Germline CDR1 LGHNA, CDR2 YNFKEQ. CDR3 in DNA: TGTGCCAGCAGCCAAGATCAGGGGACGAGGGGAAACACCATATATTTT. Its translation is CASSQDQGTRGNTIYF.

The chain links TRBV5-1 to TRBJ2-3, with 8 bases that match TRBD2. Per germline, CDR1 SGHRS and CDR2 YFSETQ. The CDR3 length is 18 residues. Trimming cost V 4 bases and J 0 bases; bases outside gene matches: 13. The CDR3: CASSPYPISGASTDTQYF. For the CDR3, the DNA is TGCGCCAGCAGCCCGTACCCGATTAGCGGGGCTAGCACAGATACGCAGTATTTT.

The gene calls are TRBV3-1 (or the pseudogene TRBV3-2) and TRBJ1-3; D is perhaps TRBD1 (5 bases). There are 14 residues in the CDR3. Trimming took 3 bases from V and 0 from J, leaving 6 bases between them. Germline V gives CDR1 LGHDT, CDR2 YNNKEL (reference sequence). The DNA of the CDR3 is TGTGCCAGCAGCCAGCAGGGCTCTGGAAACACCATATATTTT. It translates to CASSQQGSGNTIYF.

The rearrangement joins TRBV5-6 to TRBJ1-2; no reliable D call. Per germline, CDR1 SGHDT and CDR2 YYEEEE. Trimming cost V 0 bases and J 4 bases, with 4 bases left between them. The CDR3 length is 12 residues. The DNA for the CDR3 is TGTGCCAGCAGCTTGGCTCCCTATGGCTACACCTTC. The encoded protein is CASSLAPYGYTF.

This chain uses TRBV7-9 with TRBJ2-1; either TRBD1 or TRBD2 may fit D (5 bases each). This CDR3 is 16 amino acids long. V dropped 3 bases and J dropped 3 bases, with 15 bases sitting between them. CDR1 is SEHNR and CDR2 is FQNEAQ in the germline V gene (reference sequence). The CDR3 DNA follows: TGTGCCAGCAGCTTCCCCACCGGGACGAACTACAATGAGCAGTTCTTC. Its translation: CASSFPTGTNYNEQFF.

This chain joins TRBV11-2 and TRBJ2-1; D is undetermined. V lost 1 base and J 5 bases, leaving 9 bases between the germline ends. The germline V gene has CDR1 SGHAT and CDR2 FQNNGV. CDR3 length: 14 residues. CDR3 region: CASSLGAQNNEQFF. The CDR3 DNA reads TGTGCCAGCAGCTTAGGAGCACAGAACAATGAGCAGTTCTTC.

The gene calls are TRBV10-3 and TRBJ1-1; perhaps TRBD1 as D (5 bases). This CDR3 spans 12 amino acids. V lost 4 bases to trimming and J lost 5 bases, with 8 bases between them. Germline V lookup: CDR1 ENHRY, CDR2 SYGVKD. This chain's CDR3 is CAISVGETEAFF. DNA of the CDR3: TGTGCCATCAGTGTAGGGGAGACTGAAGCTTTCTTT.

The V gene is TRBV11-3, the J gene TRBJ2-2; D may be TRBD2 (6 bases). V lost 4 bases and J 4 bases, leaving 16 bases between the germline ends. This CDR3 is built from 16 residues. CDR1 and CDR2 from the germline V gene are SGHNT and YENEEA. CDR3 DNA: TGTGCCAGCAGCTCGGGGGTGGGGTCCCCCACCGGGGAGCTGTTTTTT. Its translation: CASSSGVGSPTGELFF.

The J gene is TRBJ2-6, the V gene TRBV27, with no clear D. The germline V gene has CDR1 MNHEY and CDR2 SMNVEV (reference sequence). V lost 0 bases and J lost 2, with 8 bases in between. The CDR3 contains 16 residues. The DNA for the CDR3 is TGTGCCAGCAGTTTATCATGGGTACCTGGGGCCAACGTCCTGACTTTC. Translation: CASSLSWVPGANVLTF.

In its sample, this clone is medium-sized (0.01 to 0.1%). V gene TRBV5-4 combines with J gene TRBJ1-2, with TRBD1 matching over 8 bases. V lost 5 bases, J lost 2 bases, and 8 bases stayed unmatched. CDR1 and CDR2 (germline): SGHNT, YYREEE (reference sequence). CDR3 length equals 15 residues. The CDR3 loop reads CASRDDRGVNYGYTF. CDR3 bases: TGTGCCAGCAGGGACGACAGGGGAGTGAACTATGGCTACACCTTC.

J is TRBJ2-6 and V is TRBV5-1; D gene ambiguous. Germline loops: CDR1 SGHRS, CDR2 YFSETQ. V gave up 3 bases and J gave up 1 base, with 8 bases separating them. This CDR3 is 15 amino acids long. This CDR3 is CASSSQSSGANVLTF. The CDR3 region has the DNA TGCGCCAGCAGCTCTCAGTCTTCTGGGGCCAACGTCCTGACTTTC.